This T cell receptor (beta chain) is from a study of T cells after yellow fever vaccination. Study background: Each low-cell-number fraction was prepared by means of SMART-Seq v4 Ultra Low Input. Notes on the study in general: Some clonotypes were seen in both the CD4 and the CD8 compartments. These made up a small share and likely arose from convergent recombination.

As TCR cDNA was made by 5'RACE template switching, a universal primer site and UMIs were added. Using its own MiXCR run on the 5' RACE reads, TCRdb lists one record per CDR3 protein. The table includes some 200,000 distinct CDR3 sequences, approximately 3.3% detected once. This CDR3 has 13 residues. V lost 6 bases, J lost 3 bases, and 11 bases lay in between. A note on this clonotype: Its antigen remains unknown.

The chain uses TRBV12-3 or TRBV12-4 and TRBJ1-2; D is unclear. The sequence came from a man aged 18 to 30 who received the YFV17D yellow fever vaccine. Sequences were derived from CD4+ T cells sorted from PBMCs, sampled 10 days after the yellow fever booster vaccination. The CDR3 DNA reads TGTGCCAGCAGACCCGACACACACTATGGCTACACCTTC. It codes for CASRPDTHYGYTF.